The clone carrying this TCR beta chain was recorded many times. Its target is not known. CDR3 length: 11 residues. Deletions cut 5 bases from V and 7 bases from J, with 6 bases between. Germline V gene lookup returns CDR1 SGHTA and CDR2 FQGNSA. These data belong to a study of T-cell memory formation after mild COVID-19. Whole-study results and caveats: From day 15 to 85, contracting clones were balanced between CD4 and CD8, whereas later expanders leaned toward CD4+.

In TCRdb, the 5' RACE reads were re-called with MiXCR into one record per CDR3 protein. The table lists around 500,000 distinct CDR3 sequences, approximately 18% of them singletons. V gene TRBV7-2 combines with J gene TRBJ2-1, with unresolved D. What was sequenced was PBMCs or a T cell subset sorted from them (not recorded which). The TCR was taken from an adult woman who had mild COVID-19 (a few samples of this study predate the infection). Cell type and time point are not known. CDR3 sequence reads: CASSLHNEQFF. The CDR3 DNA is TGTGCCAGCAGCCTACATAATGAGCAGTTCTTC.